These T cell receptor beta chains were read from a single sample in a study of T cell responses to AZD1222 COVID-19 vaccine. The assay was immunoSEQ multiplex PCR, and TCRdb's table has in-frame clones only and misses some. The repertoire holds 120,000 to 150,000 clones, more than 85% seen once, with roughly 3.1% in the top ten. Sample: peripheral blood, taken on day 0 of AZD1222 vaccination. Source of these receptors: an adult in good health. Both conserved end residues are part of each CDR3. D genes are given only for firm matches. Some rows mark clone size as missing; the rest say once, few, many or name a class of expanded clone.

cdr3_aa: CASSTKAGEYTDTQYF
cdr3_nt: TGTGCCAGCAGCACAAAAGCGGGAGAATATACAGATACGCAGTATTTT
j_call: TRBJ2-3
v_call: TRBV21-1
d_call: NA
clone_size: once

cdr3_aa: CASSRTSGRLETQYF
cdr3_nt: TGCGCCAGCAGTCGGACTAGCGGGAGGCTCGAGACCCAGTACTTC
j_call: TRBJ2-5
v_call: TRBV23-1
d_call: TRBD2
clone_size: NA

cdr3_aa: CASSLTANYGYTF
cdr3_nt: TGTGCCAGCAGTTTGACCGCTAACTATGGCTACACCTTC
j_call: TRBJ1-2
v_call: TRBV27
d_call: NA
clone_size: NA

cdr3_aa: CASSPLAGGLPDTQYF
cdr3_nt: TGTGCCAGCAGCCCCCTAGCGGGAGGACTTCCAGATACGCAGTATTTT
j_call: TRBJ2-3
v_call: TRBV2
d_call: TRBD2
clone_size: NA

cdr3_aa: CASSVGQGRGYTF
cdr3_nt: TGTGCCAGCAGCGTAGGGCAGGGGCGCGGCTACACCTTC
j_call: TRBJ1-2
v_call: TRBV9
d_call: NA
clone_size: once

cdr3_aa: CASSFTGGGYTF
cdr3_nt: TGTGCCAGCAGTTTTACTGGGGGAGGCTACACCTTC
j_call: TRBJ1-2
v_call: TRBV12-3/TRBV12-4
d_call: NA
clone_size: NA

cdr3_aa: CSVGGTVNNEQFF
cdr3_nt: TGCAGCGTTGGGGGGACAGTCAACAATGAGCAGTTCTTC
j_call: TRBJ2-1
v_call: TRBV29-1
d_call: TRBD1
clone_size: once

cdr3_aa: CAWNFGLYGYTF
cdr3_nt: TGTGCCTGGAATTTCGGGCTGTATGGCTACACCTTC
j_call: TRBJ1-2
v_call: TRBV30
d_call: NA
clone_size: NA

cdr3_aa: CASSPLLAGGKEQFF
cdr3_nt: TGTGCCAGCAGCCCCCTACTAGCGGGAGGGAAAGAGCAGTTCTTC
j_call: TRBJ2-1
v_call: TRBV27
d_call: TRBD2
clone_size: NA

cdr3_aa: CASSDDSSTPEAFF
cdr3_nt: TGTGCCAGCAGCGACGACAGTTCGACGCCTGAAGCTTTCTTT
j_call: TRBJ1-1
v_call: TRBV6-5
d_call: NA
clone_size: NA

cdr3_aa: CASSPRTLGYEQYF
cdr3_nt: TGTGCCAGCTCACCAAGGACCCTAGGGTACGAGCAGTACTTC
j_call: TRBJ2-7
v_call: TRBV18
d_call: NA
clone_size: NA

cdr3_aa: CASSQTFTGELFF
cdr3_nt: TGTGCCAGCAGTCAAACTTTCACCGGGGAGCTGTTTTTT
j_call: TRBJ2-2
v_call: TRBV6-5
d_call: NA
clone_size: NA

cdr3_aa: CASSRPPQGTIPYEQYF
cdr3_nt: TGTGCCAGCAGCCGCCCCCCGCAGGGAACGATCCCCTACGAGCAGTACTTC
j_call: TRBJ2-7
v_call: TRBV7-2
d_call: NA
clone_size: NA

cdr3_aa: CASSLDLGRRQYNEQFF
cdr3_nt: TGTGCCAGCAGCTTAGACCTTGGACGTCGGCAGTACAATGAGCAGTTCTTC
j_call: TRBJ2-1
v_call: TRBV7-9
d_call: NA
clone_size: NA

cdr3_aa: CASGPRDGAYEQYF
cdr3_nt: TGTGCTAGTGGCCCCCGGGACGGCGCCTACGAGCAGTACTTC
j_call: TRBJ2-7
v_call: TRBV12-5
d_call: NA
clone_size: once

cdr3_aa: CASSFPTGGFKNIQYF
cdr3_nt: TGTGCCAGCAGTTTTCCGACAGGGGGCTTCAAAAACATTCAGTACTTC
j_call: TRBJ2-4
v_call: TRBV6-6
d_call: TRBD1
clone_size: NA

cdr3_aa: CAWSKGESGSPLHF
cdr3_nt: TGTGCCTGGAGTAAGGGGGAGTCGGGGTCACCCCTCCACTTT
j_call: TRBJ1-6
v_call: TRBV30
d_call: NA
clone_size: NA

cdr3_aa: CAWSVLRTLRDNSPLHF
cdr3_nt: TGTGCCTGGAGTGTACTTAGGACCCTTCGGGATAATTCACCCCTCCACTTT
j_call: TRBJ1-6
v_call: TRBV30
d_call: NA
clone_size: once

cdr3_aa: CAWSAGPLDQPQHF
cdr3_nt: TGTGCCTGGAGTGCGGGACCGCTAGATCAGCCCCAGCATTTT
j_call: TRBJ1-5
v_call: TRBV30
d_call: NA
clone_size: NA

cdr3_aa: CASSLGSDTEAFF
cdr3_nt: TGTGCCAGCAGCTTGGGGTCGGACACTGAAGCTTTCTTT
j_call: TRBJ1-1
v_call: TRBV5-5
d_call: NA
clone_size: NA

cdr3_aa: CASSLSGKDEEQYF
cdr3_nt: TGTGCCAGCAGCTTAAGCGGGAAGGATGAGGAGCAGTACTTC
j_call: TRBJ2-7
v_call: TRBV11-2
d_call: TRBD2
clone_size: NA

cdr3_aa: CATSDPTGEQYF
cdr3_nt: TGTGCCACCAGTGACCCAACAGGCGAGCAGTACTTC
j_call: TRBJ2-7
v_call: TRBV24-1
d_call: NA
clone_size: NA

cdr3_aa: CASSLNSGNTIYF
cdr3_nt: TGTGCCAGCAGTCTCAACTCTGGAAACACCATATATTTT
j_call: TRBJ1-3
v_call: TRBV12-3/TRBV12-4
d_call: NA
clone_size: NA

cdr3_aa: CASSLDRSAYTEAFF
cdr3_nt: TGCGCCAGCAGCTTGGACAGATCAGCTTACACTGAAGCTTTCTTT
j_call: TRBJ1-1
v_call: TRBV5-1
d_call: NA
clone_size: once

cdr3_aa: CSVEDPGGVRENIQYF
cdr3_nt: TGCAGCGTTGAAGATCCAGGGGGAGTGAGGGAAAACATTCAGTACTTC
j_call: TRBJ2-4
v_call: TRBV29-1
d_call: TRBD1
clone_size: NA

cdr3_aa: CASSDTKRGDNEKLFF
cdr3_nt: TGTGCCAGCTCCGACACCAAAAGAGGAGACAATGAAAAACTGTTTTTT
j_call: TRBJ1-4
v_call: TRBV18
d_call: NA
clone_size: NA

cdr3_aa: CASSRGSNEKLFF
cdr3_nt: TGTGCCAGTAGCCGAGGTTCTAATGAAAAACTGTTTTTT
j_call: TRBJ1-4
v_call: TRBV19
d_call: NA
clone_size: NA

cdr3_aa: CASSIFGQGNYGYTF
cdr3_nt: TGTGCCAGTAGTATCTTTGGGCAGGGTAACTATGGCTACACCTTC
j_call: TRBJ1-2
v_call: TRBV19
d_call: NA
clone_size: NA

cdr3_aa: CASSLDPNSPLHF
cdr3_nt: TGTGCCAGCAGCTTAGATCCTAATTCACCCCTCCACTTT
j_call: TRBJ1-6
v_call: TRBV7-9
d_call: NA
clone_size: NA

cdr3_aa: CASRGYRGHTEAFF
cdr3_nt: TGTGCCAGCAGGGGTTACAGGGGACACACTGAAGCTTTCTTT
j_call: TRBJ1-1
v_call: TRBV6-5
d_call: TRBD1
clone_size: NA

cdr3_aa: CATNRRATEAFF
cdr3_nt: TGTGCCACAAACAGGAGGGCCACTGAAGCTTTCTTT
j_call: TRBJ1-1
v_call: TRBV12-3/TRBV12-4
d_call: NA
clone_size: NA

cdr3_aa: CAISGTFVKADKNQPQHF
cdr3_nt: TGTGCCATCAGTGGGACATTCGTTAAGGCAGACAAGAATCAGCCCCAGCATTTT
j_call: TRBJ1-5
v_call: TRBV10-3
d_call: NA
clone_size: NA

cdr3_aa: CASSQDVRDSGANVLTF
cdr3_nt: TGTGCCAGCAGCCAAGACGTCAGAGACTCTGGGGCCAACGTCCTGACTTTC
j_call: TRBJ2-6
v_call: TRBV4-2
d_call: NA
clone_size: NA

cdr3_aa: CASSLDPGEYNEQFF
cdr3_nt: TGTGCCAGCAGCTTAGACCCGGGAGAATACAATGAGCAGTTCTTC
j_call: TRBJ2-1
v_call: TRBV7-7
d_call: NA
clone_size: NA

cdr3_aa: CASSSGGSGNTIYF
cdr3_nt: TGTGCCAGCTCATCAGGGGGGTCTGGAAACACCATATATTTT
j_call: TRBJ1-3
v_call: TRBV18
d_call: TRBD1
clone_size: NA

cdr3_aa: CASSSGGSVLSNYGYTF
cdr3_nt: TGTGCCAGCAGCTCGGGGGGTTCAGTCTTGTCTAACTATGGCTACACCTTC
j_call: TRBJ1-2
v_call: TRBV7-9
d_call: NA
clone_size: few

cdr3_aa: CAISDGLANTGELFF
cdr3_nt: TGTGCCATCAGTGATGGACTAGCGAACACCGGGGAGCTGTTTTTT
j_call: TRBJ2-2
v_call: TRBV10-3
d_call: TRBD2
clone_size: NA

cdr3_aa: CASSTGQGESNEQFF
cdr3_nt: TGCGCCAGCAGCACCGGACAGGGAGAGAGCAATGAGCAGTTCTTC
j_call: TRBJ2-1
v_call: TRBV5-1
d_call: TRBD1
clone_size: NA

cdr3_aa: CASREQGALQAFF
cdr3_nt: TGTGCCAGTAGAGAACAGGGGGCCTTACAAGCTTTCTTT
j_call: TRBJ1-1
v_call: TRBV19
d_call: TRBD1
clone_size: NA

cdr3_aa: CASTEDTGVRPSGNTIYF
cdr3_nt: TGTGCCAGTACGGAGGATACCGGGGTAAGGCCCTCTGGAAACACCATATATTTT
j_call: TRBJ1-3
v_call: TRBV19
d_call: NA
clone_size: NA

cdr3_aa: CASSPGLAGVPGELFF
cdr3_nt: TGTGCCAGTAGTCCGGGACTAGCGGGAGTCCCCGGGGAGCTGTTTTTT
j_call: TRBJ2-2
v_call: TRBV19
d_call: TRBD2
clone_size: NA